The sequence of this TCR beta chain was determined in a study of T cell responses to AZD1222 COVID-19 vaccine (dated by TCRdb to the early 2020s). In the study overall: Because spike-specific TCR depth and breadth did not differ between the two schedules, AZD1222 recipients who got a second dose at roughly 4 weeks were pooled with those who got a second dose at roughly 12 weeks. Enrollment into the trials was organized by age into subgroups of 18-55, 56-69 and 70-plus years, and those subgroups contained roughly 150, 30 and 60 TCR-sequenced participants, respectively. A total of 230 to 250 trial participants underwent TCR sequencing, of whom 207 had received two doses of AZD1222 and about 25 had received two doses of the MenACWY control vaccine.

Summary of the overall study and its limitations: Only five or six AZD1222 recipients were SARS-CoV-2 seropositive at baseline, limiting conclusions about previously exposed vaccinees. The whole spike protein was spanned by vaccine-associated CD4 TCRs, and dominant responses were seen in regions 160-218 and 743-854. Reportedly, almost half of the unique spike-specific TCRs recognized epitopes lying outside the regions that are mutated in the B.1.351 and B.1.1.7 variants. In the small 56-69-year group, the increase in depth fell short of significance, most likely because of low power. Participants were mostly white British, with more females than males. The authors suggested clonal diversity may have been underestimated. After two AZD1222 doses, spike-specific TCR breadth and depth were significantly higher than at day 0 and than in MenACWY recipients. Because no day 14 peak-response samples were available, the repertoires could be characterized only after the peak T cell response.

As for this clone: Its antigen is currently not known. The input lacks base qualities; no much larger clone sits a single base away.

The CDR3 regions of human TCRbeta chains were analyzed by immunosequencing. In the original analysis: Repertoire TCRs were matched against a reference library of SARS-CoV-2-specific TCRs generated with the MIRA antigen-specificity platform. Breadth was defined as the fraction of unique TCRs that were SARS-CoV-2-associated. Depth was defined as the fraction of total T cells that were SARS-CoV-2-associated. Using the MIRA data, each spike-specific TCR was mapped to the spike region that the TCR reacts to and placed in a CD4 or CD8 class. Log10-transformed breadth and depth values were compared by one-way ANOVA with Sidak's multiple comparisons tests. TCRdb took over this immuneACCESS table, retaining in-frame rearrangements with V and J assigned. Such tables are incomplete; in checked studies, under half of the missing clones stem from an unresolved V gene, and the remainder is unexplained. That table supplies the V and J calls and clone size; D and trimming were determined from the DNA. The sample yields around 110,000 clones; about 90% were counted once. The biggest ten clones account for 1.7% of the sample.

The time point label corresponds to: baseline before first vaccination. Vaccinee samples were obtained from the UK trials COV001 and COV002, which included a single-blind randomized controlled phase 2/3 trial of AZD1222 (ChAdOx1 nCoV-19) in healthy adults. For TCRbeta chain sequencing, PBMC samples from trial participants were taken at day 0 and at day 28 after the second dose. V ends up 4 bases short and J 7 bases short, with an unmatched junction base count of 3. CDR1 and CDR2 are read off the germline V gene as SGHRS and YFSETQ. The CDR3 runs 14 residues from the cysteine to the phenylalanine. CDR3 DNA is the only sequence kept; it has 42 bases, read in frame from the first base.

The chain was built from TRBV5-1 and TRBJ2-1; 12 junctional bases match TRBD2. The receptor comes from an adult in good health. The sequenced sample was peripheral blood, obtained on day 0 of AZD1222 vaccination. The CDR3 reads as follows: CASSPGLAGNEQFF. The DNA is TGCGCCAGCAGCCCGGGACTAGCGGGTAATGAGCAGTTCTTC.